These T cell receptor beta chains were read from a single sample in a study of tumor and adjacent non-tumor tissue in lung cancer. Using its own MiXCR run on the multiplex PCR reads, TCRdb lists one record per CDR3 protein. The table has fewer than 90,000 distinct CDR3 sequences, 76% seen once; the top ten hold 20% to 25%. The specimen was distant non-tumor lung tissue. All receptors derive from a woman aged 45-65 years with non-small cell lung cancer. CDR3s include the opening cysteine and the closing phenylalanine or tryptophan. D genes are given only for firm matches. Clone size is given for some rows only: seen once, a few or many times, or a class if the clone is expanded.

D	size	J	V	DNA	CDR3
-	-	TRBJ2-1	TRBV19	TGTACCAGTATTCCACGTGAGGGGATGAGCTACAATGAGCAGTTCTTC	CTSIPREGMSYNEQFF
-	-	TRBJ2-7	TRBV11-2	TGTGCCAGCAGCTCACCCTACAGGGTTGGGCAGTACTTC	CASSSPYRVGQYF
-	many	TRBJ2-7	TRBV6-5	TGTGCCAGCAGCCCATCGTGGGAGCGGTCGGGGGAGCAGTACTTC	CASSPSWERSGEQYF
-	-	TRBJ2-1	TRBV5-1	TGCGGCAGCAGCCAGGGCGGAACGGCGTTGGGTGAGCAGTTCTTC	CGSSQGGTALGEQFF
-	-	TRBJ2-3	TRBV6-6	TGCGCCAACACTGAAGACGGTACCACAGATACGCAGTATTTT	CANTEDGTTDTQYF
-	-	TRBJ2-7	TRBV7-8	TGTGCCAGCAGGCCATCCCACGACTACGAGCAGTACTTC	CASRPSHDYEQYF
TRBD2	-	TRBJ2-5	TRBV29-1	TGCAGCGTTAAGGGGGGCATAGCGGGAGATCAGGAGACCCAGCACTTC	CSVKGGIAGDQETQHF
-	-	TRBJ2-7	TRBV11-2	TGTGCCAGCAGCACGGGGATAGTAGTCGAGCAGTACTTC	CASSTGIVVEQYF
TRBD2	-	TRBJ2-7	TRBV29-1	TGCAGTTTCATCAGCGGGAGGGCAATGCATGAGCAGTACTTC	CSFISGRAMHEQYF
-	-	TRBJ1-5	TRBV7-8	TGTGCCAGCAGCTTAGTGGGGGGAGACAATCAGCCCCAGCATTTT	CASSLVGGDNQPQHF
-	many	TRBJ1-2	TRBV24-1	TGTGCCACCAGTGGGACTGCAGGCTATGGCTACACCTTC	CATSGTAGYGYTF
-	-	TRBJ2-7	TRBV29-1	TGCAGCGGTGCGGCGGGACAGAGGATAGAGCAGTACTTC	CSGAAGQRIEQYF
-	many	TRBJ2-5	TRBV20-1	TGCAGTGCTAGAGGACTAGACCAAGAGACCCAGTACTTC	CSARGLDQETQYF
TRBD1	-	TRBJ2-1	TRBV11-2	TGTATCAGCAGCTTGGAACCCGGACAGGGATTCACTGAGCAGTTCTTC	CISSLEPGQGFTEQFF
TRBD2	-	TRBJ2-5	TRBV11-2	TGTCCCAGCAGCTTAGGGACTAGCGGGAAAGAGACCCAGTATTTC	CPSSLGTSGKETQYF
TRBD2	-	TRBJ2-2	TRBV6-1	TGTGCCAGTAAGCTAGCGGCGAACAGCGGGGAGCTGTTTTTT	CASKLAANSGELFF
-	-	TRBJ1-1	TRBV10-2	TGCGCCAGTGGTTCCCTAGAGAGGGTAGCTGAAGCTTTCTTT	CASGSLERVAEAFF
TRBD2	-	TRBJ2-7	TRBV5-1	TGCGCCAGCAGCCCAGTTGGACTGGAGGTTCGGGACTACGAGCAGTATTTC	CASSPVGLEVRDYEQYF
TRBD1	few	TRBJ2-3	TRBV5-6	TGTGCCAGCAGCTTCGGACAGGCAGTCACAGATGCGCAGTATTTT	CASSFGQAVTDAQYF
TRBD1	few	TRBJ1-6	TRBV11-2	TGTGCCAGCAGCTCACAGGGGGGAAATTCACCCCTCCTGTTT	CASSSQGGNSPLLF
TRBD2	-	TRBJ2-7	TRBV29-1	TGCAGCGTTGCGGCGGGGGAGGGGATCGAGCTGTACTTC	CSVAAGEGIELYF
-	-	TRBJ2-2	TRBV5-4	TGTGCCAGCAGCTTAGAGGGACACCCGAACACCTGGGAGCTGTTTTTT	CASSLEGHPNTWELFF
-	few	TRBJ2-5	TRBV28	TGTGCCAGCAGCCCCGATGGGGCAGGGTCGCAGACCCAGTACTTC	CASSPDGAGSQTQYF
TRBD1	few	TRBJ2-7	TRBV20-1	TGCAGTGCTAGGGGACAGGGGGGGGCCTACGAGCAGTACTTC	CSARGQGGAYEQYF
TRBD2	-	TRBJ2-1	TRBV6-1	TGTGCCTGCAGATCCGGTCTAGCGGGCCACAATGAGCAGTTCTTC	CACRSGLAGHNEQFF
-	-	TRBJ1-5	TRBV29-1	TGCAGCGCAAGCAGAGGGCCGGATGATCAGCACCAGCATTTT	CSASRGPDDQHQHF
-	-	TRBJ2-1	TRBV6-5	TGTGCCAGCAATACATATTTAGATCGGGCTGAGCAGTTCTTC	CASNTYLDRAEQFF
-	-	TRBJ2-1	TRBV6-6	TGTGCCAGCAGTTTTTCGACCAATGGGAGTGAGCAATTCTTC	CASSFSTNGSEQFF
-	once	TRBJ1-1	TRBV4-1	TGTGCCAGCAGCCACCTCATAGGGGGCACTGAAGCTTTCTTT	CASSHLIGGTEAFF
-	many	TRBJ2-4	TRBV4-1	TGCGCCAGCAGGGGCAACCGGGACAAGGAAAACATTCAGTACTTC	CASRGNRDKENIQYF
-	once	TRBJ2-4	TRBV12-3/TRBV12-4	TGTGCCAGCAGGGGACATGGTGGCAAAAACATTCAGTACTTC	CASRGHGGKNIQYF
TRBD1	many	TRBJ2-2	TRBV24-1	TGTGCCACCAGAGGGACAGGGGCCACCGGGGAGCTGTTTTTT	CATRGTGATGELFF
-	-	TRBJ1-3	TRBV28	TGTGCCAGGGCCGTTGGAGATACCATATATTTT	CARAVGDTIYF
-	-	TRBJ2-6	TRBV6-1	TGTGCCAACAGCCTCCCGACAGCCTCAGGGGCCAGCGTCCTGACTTTC	CANSLPTASGASVLTF
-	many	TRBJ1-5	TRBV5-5	TGTGCCAGCAGCCCGGGGACGGTTCCTAATCAGCCCCAGCATTTT	CASSPGTVPNQPQHF
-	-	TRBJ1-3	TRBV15	TGTGCTACCAGCGCCCAGGACCGACTCTCTAGAAACACCATATATTTT	CATSAQDRLSRNTIYF
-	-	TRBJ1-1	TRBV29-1	TGCAGCGCGTGGGACACTGAAGCTTTCTTT	CSAWDTEAFF
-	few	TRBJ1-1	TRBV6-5	TGTGCCGACAGTTACCGGAGAAACGCTGAAGCTTTCTTT	CADSYRRNAEAFF
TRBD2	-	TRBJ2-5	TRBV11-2	TGTGCCAGTAGCTTAGGGGCTAGCGGGAAAGAGACCCAGTACTTC	CASSLGASGKETQYF
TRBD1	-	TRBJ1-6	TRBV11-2	TGTGCCAGCAGCTTTCAGACAGGGAAATTACCCCTCCACTTT	CASSFQTGKLPLHF
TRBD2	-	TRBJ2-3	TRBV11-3	TGTGCCATCAGCACCCTAGCGGGAGGGCGGGGAGATACGCAGTGTTTT	CAISTLAGGRGDTQCF
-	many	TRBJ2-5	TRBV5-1	TGCGCCAGCAGCGAGATGCCTGCGAGTCGAGAGACCCAGTACTTC	CASSEMPASRETQYF
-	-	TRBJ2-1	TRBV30	TGTGCCTGGGATCGGAGCTTATACAATGAGCAGTTCTTC	CAWDRSLYNEQFF
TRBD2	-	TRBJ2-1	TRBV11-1	TGTGCCGGCGGCTTAGCGGCTAGCGGGAGTCATGGGCAGTTCTTC	CAGGLAASGSHGQFF
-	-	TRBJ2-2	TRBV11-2	TGTGAAAGCAGTCTTGGTAGGGACACCGGGGACCTGTTTTTT	CESSLGRDTGDLFF
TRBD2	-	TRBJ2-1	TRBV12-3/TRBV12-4	TGTGCCAGTAGTTTGGGAGCGGGAGATGAGGAGTTCTTC	CASSLGAGDEEFF
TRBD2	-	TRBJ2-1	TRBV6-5	TGTACCAGCAGTTTACTAGCGGACGGGTACAATGAGCAGTTCTTC	CTSSLLADGYNEQFF
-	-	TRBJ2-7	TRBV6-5	TGTGCCAGCAGTTACTCTGCGGGCTCCTACGGGCAGTACTTC	CASSYSAGSYGQYF
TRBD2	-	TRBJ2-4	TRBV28	TGTGACAGCAGTTTACCCGTTAGCGGGATAGCCAAAAATATTCAGTACTTC	CDSSLPVSGIAKNIQYF
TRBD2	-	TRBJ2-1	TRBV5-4	TGTGCCAGCAGCCCCGGACTAGCGGGAGCGGGCAATGAGCGGTTCTTC	CASSPGLAGAGNERFF
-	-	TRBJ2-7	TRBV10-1	TGCGCCAGCAATAAATCACACTCCTACGAACAGTACTTC	CASNKSHSYEQYF
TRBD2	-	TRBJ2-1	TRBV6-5	TGTGCCGGCAGTATTAGCGGGAGTGAGCCCTACAACGAGCAGTTCTTC	CAGSISGSEPYNEQFF
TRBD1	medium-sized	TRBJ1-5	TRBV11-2	TGTGCCAGCAGCTTAGATGGTATGACAGGGTCAGATCAGCCCCAGCATTTT	CASSLDGMTGSDQPQHF